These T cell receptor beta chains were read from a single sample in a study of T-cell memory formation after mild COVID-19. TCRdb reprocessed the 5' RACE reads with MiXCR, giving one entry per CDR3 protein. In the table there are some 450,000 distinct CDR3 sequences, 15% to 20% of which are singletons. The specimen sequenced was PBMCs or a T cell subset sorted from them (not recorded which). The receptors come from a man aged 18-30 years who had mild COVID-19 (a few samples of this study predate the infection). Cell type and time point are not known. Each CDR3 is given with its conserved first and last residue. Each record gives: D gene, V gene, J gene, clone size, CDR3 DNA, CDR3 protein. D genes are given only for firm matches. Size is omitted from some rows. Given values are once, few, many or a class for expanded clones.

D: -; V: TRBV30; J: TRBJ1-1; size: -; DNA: TGTGCCTGGAGTAAGGACACCTACACTGAAGCTTTCTTT; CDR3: CAWSKDTYTEAFF
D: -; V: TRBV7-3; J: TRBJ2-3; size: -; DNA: TGTGCCAGCAGCTTTGGGGGGCAGGATACGCAGTATTTT; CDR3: CASSFGGQDTQYF
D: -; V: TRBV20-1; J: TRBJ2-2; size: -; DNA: TGCAGTGCTTTAGTCACGAACACCGGGGAGCTGTTTTTT; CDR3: CSALVTNTGELFF
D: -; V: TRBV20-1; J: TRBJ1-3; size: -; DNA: TGCAGTGCTTTCATGCCGAGGGGGAGAAACACCATATATTTT; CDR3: CSAFMPRGRNTIYF
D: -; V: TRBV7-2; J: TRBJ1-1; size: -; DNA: TGTGCCAGCAGCTTAAGCGCAGGCGACACTGAAGCTTTCTTT; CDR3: CASSLSAGDTEAFF
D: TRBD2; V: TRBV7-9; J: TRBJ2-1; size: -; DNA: TGTGCCAGCAGCCCCACGGGACTAGCCCCTTATGAGCAGTTCTTC; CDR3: CASSPTGLAPYEQFF
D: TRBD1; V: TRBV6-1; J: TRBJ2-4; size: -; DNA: TGTGCCAGCGGACAGGTAGAACTAGCCAAAAACATTCAGTACTTC; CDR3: CASGQVELAKNIQYF
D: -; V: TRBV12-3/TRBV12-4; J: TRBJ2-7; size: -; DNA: TGTGCCAGCATGGGACCTTCACCGGGCGAGCAGTACTTC; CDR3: CASMGPSPGEQYF
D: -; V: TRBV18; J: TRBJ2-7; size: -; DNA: TGTGCCAGCTCACCACCGTCAAGGCCCTACGAGCAGTACTTC; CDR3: CASSPPSRPYEQYF
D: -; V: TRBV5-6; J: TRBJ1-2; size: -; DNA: TGTGCCAGCAGCTTGCCCAGGGACGACTATGGCTACACCTTC; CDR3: CASSLPRDDYGYTF
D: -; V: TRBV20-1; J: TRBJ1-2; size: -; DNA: TGCAGTGCTAGGAACAGGGTAGTGGACTATGGCTACACCTTC; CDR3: CSARNRVVDYGYTF
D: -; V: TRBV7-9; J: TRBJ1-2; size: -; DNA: TGTGCCAGCAGCGCAGCGGGGAAAGGCTACACCTTC; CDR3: CASSAAGKGYTF
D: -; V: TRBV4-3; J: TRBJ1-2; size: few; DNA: TGCGCCAGCAGCCAACAGGGGCGCTACACCTTC; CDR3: CASSQQGRYTF
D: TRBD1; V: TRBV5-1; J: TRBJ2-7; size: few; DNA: TGCGCCAGCAGCTTGGCTGGGGACAGCTACGAGCAGTACTTC; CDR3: CASSLAGDSYEQYF
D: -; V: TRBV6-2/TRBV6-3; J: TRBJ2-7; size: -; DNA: TGTGCCAGCATGGCTCAATGGGAGCAGTACTTC; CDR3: CASMAQWEQYF
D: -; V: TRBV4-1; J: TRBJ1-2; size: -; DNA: TGCGCCAGCAGCCACCGGGGTGGTATCCTCCCCTATGGCTACACCTTC; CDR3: CASSHRGGILPYGYTF
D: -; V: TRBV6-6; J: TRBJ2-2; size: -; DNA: TGTGCCAGCAGCCCACAGGGAGGTACCGGGGAGCTGTTTTTT; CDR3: CASSPQGGTGELFF
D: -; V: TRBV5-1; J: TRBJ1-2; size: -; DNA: TGCGCCAGCAGCTTGATGGGAGAGCGGAGCTATGGCTACACCTTC; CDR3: CASSLMGERSYGYTF
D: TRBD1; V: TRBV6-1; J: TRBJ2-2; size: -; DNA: TGTGCCAGCAGTGAGTTAGGGGGCTACACCGGGGAGCTGTTTTTT; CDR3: CASSELGGYTGELFF
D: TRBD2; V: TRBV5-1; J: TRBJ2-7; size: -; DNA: TGCGCCAGCAGCTTGACTAGCGGGGTCTACGAGCAGTACTTC; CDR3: CASSLTSGVYEQYF
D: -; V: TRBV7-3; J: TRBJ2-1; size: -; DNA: TGTGCCAGCAGCCCCGGTGAGCGGATTACCTACAATGAGCAGTTCTTC; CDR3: CASSPGERITYNEQFF
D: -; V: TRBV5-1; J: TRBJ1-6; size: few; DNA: TGCGCCAGCAGCTTGGGGGAAATCTATAATTCACCCCTCCACTTT; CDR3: CASSLGEIYNSPLHF
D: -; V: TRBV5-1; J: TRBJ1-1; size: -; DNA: TGCGCCAGCAGCCACCGACCGGAGGGCACTGAAGCTTTCTTT; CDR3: CASSHRPEGTEAFF
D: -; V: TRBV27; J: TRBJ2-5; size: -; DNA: TGTGCCAGCACCCCAAGCGGGTACCAAGAGACCCAGTACTTC; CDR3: CASTPSGYQETQYF
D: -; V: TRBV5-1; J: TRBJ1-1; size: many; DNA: TGCGCCAGCAGCGCCGGACGGTCGGCGACTTTCTTT; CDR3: CASSAGRSATFF
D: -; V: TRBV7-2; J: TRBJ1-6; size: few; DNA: TGTGCCAGCACGGGTGGGAATTATAATTCACCCCTCCACTTT; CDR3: CASTGGNYNSPLHF
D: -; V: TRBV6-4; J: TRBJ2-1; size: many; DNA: TGTGCCAGCAGTCCCACCTCCTACAATGAGCAGTTCTTC; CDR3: CASSPTSYNEQFF
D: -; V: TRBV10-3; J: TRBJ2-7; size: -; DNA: TGTGCCATCAGTGACGGGGCAGGGCAGTACTTC; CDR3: CAISDGAGQYF
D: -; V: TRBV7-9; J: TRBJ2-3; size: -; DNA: TGTGCCAGCAGCCTGATAGGGGCGGGACCCTGGACAGATACGCAGTATTTT; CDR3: CASSLIGAGPWTDTQYF
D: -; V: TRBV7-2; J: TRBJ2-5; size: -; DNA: TGTGCCAGCAGCTTAGACGTACTACAAGAGACCCAGTACTTC; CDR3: CASSLDVLQETQYF
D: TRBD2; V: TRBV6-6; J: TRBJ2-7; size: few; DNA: TGTGCCAGCGCTGGCTCCGGGACTAGTATACACGAGCAGTACTTC; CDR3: CASAGSGTSIHEQYF
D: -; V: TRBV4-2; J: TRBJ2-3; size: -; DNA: TGTGCCAGCAGCCAATCCCATGGGGGGCTCACAGATACGCAGTATTTT; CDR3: CASSQSHGGLTDTQYF
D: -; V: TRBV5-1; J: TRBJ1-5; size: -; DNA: TGCGCCAGCAGCTCAGGGGCCGGTTCTTATCAGCCCCAGCATTTT; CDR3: CASSSGAGSYQPQHF
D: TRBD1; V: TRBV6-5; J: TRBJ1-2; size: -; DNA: TGTGCCAGCACTTCTGGGACAGACTATGGCTACACCTTC; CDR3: CASTSGTDYGYTF
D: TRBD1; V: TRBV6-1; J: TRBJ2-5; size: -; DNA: TGTGCCAGCAGCTCCCGGGACAGGGGCGGGGGACAAGAGACCCAGTACTTC; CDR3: CASSSRDRGGGQETQYF
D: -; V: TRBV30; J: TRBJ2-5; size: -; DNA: TGTGCCTGGAGTAGGAACTTCGAAGAAGAGACCCAGTACTTC; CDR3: CAWSRNFEEETQYF
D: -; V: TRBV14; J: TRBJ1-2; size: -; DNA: TGTGCCAGCAGCCAAGCCGGGGGTCCTAACTATGGCTACACCTTC; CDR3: CASSQAGGPNYGYTF
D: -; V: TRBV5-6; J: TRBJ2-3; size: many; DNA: TGTGCCAGCAGCTTGACTAGAACAGATACGCAGTATTTT; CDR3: CASSLTRTDTQYF
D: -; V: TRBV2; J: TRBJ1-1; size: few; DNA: TGTGCCCCTCCCGGGTTGGACATGAACACTGAAGCTTTCTTT; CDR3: CAPPGLDMNTEAFF
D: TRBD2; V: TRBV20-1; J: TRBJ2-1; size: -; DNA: TGCAGTGCTAGAGATCTATATAGCGGGGGGCAGGGCTACAATGAGCAGTTCTTC; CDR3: CSARDLYSGGQGYNEQFF
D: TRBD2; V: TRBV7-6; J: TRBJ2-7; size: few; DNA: TGTGCCAGCAGCGGGCGGACTAGCGGGGGTTACGAGCAGTACTTC; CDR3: CASSGRTSGGYEQYF
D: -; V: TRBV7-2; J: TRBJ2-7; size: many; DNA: TGTGCCAGCAGCCCCCGGGTCGACTCCTACGAGCAGTACTTC; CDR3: CASSPRVDSYEQYF
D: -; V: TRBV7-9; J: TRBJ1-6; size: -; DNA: TGTGCCAGCGTACGAAACGATAGGGGGAATTCACCCCTCCACTTT; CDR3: CASVRNDRGNSPLHF
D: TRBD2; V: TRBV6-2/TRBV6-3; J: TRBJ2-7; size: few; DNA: TGTGCCAGCAGTTACCGGTCTAGCGGCGAGCAGTACTTC; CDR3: CASSYRSSGEQYF
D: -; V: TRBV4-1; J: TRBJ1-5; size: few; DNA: TGCGCCAGCAGCCAAGATGCAGGGAGAGTAAATCAGCCCCAGCATTTT; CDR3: CASSQDAGRVNQPQHF
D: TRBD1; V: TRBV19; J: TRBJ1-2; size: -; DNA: TGTGCCAGTAGCCCACAGGGGAACGTTGCCTACACCTTC; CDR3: CASSPQGNVAYTF
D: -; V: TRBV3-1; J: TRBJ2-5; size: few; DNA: TGTGCCAGCAGCCAAGTCAGGAGGCAAGAGACCCAGTACTTC; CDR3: CASSQVRRQETQYF
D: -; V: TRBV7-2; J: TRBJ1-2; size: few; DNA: TGTGCCAGCAGCCCTCATCCCCGGGATGGCTACACCTTC; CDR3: CASSPHPRDGYTF
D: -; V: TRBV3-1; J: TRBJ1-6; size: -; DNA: TGTGCCAGCAGCCAAGAGGTCCGTTCACCCCTCCACTTT; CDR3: CASSQEVRSPLHF
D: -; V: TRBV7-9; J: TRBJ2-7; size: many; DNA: TGTGCCAGCAGCTTCCGGGACGTCTACGAGCAGTACTTC; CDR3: CASSFRDVYEQYF
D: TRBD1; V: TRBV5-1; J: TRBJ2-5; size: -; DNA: TGCGCCAGCAGCTTACGACCGGGACAGGTCCAAGAGACCCAGTACTTC; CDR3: CASSLRPGQVQETQYF
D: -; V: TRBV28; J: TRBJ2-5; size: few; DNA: TGTGCCAGCACCTTGCGAGAGACCCAGTACTTC; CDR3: CASTLRETQYF
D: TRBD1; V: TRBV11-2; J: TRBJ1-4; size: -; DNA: TGTGCCAGCAGCCCAGGACAGGGACTCTCCCCCACTAATGAAAAACTGTTTTTT; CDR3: CASSPGQGLSPTNEKLFF
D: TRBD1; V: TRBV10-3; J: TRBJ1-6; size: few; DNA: TGTGCCATCAGTGAGGACAGGGGGCTTTCACCCCTCCACTTT; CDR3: CAISEDRGLSPLHF
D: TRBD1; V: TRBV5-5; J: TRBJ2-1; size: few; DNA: TGTGCCAGCAGCTTTTATGCACAGGGGCACAATGAGCAGTTCTTC; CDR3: CASSFYAQGHNEQFF
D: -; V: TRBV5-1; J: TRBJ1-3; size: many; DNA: TGCGCCAGCAGCTTGGCCGCGGGGACCTCTGGAAACACCATATATTTT; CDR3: CASSLAAGTSGNTIYF
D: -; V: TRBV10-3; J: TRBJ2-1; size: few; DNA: TGTGCCATCAGTGAGGGTAAAGGTTCGAGCTCCTACAATGAGCAGTTCTTC; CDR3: CAISEGKGSSSYNEQFF
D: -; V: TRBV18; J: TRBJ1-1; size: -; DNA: TGTGCCAGCTCACCACAGAACGGGCCGAATGAAGCTTTCTTT; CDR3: CASSPQNGPNEAFF
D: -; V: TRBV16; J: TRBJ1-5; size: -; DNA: TGTGCCAGCAGCCAAGAGGGACTAGGACGTCAGCCCCAGCATTTT; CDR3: CASSQEGLGRQPQHF
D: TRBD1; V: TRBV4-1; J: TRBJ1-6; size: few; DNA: TGCGCCAGCAGCCAAGATGGGACAGGGAAATCACCCCTCCACTTT; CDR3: CASSQDGTGKSPLHF